A single sample is the source of the 26 T cell receptor beta chains below, sequenced in a study of Ad26.COV2.S vaccination and SARS-CoV-2 variants. Treatment here: roughly 18 received Ad26.COV2.S at low or high dose, single or two shots; about 5 received placebo; per-sample allocation not given. On day 63 after the first injection, vaccine and placebo recipients gave samples. Measured with immunoSEQ multiplex PCR; TCRdb has only the in-frame clones, and not every one. The repertoire holds 380,000 or so clones, with about 80% as singletons. The sample was peripheral blood, taken in a trial of Ad26.COV2.S vaccine versus placebo. The receptors originated from a person aged 18-65 years who received the Ad26.COV2.S COVID-19 vaccine or a placebo.

This clone was detected only a few times. The DNA for the CDR3 is TGTGCCAGCAGCTCCGCTTGGACAGGCCCCTATAATTCACCCCTCCACTTT. The encoded protein is CASSSAWTGPYNSPLHF. This chain uses TRBV7-9 with TRBJ1-6; TRBD1 aligns across 7 bases. V lost 4 bases and J lost 2; bases outside the gene matches: 8. This CDR3 is built from 17 residues. Germline lookup yields CDR1 SEHNR and CDR2 FQNEAQ (reference sequence).

The chain recombines TRBV7-2 with TRBJ1-2, with no clear D. With 9 bases removed from V and 2 bases from J, the gap between germline ends came to 19 bases. The CDR3 runs 15 residues. The germline gives CDR1 SGHTA, CDR2 FQGNSA. The CDR3 loop is CASKPTASKNYGYTF. As DNA, the CDR3 is TGTGCCAGTAAACCCACGGCTAGCAAAAACTATGGCTACACCTTC.

The chain employs TRBV5-1 and TRBJ2-3; D ambiguous. The V end was cut by 10 bases, the J end by 0 bases, with 12 bases between. Per the germline V gene, CDR1 is SGHRS and CDR2 is YFSETQ. This CDR3 is built from 13 residues. The CDR3 is CASAGFSTDTQYF. The DNA for the CDR3 is TGCGCCTCGGCAGGATTTAGCACAGATACGCAGTATTTT. Full variable domain (rest looked up from reference TRBV5-1 and TRBJ2-3): KAGVTQTPRYLIKTRGQQVTLSCSPISGHRSVSWYQQTPGQGLQFLFEYFSETQRNKGNFPGRFSGRQFSNSRSEMNVSTLELGDSALYLCASAGFSTDTQYFGPGTRLTVL.

The chain is built from TRBV19 and TRBJ2-1, with D unclear. This CDR3 contains 15 residues. V was trimmed by 4 bases and J by 0 bases, leaving 10 bases between them. Per the germline V gene, CDR1 is LNHDA and CDR2 is SQIVND (reference sequence). CDR3 sequence reads: CASSSRQSSYNEQFF. The CDR3 DNA is TGTGCCAGTAGTAGTAGGCAGAGCTCCTACAATGAGCAGTTCTTC.

The J gene is TRBJ2-1, the V gene TRBV11-1; D might be TRBD1 or TRBD2, each matching 5 bases. The CDR3 covers 14 residues. Germline CDR1 and CDR2: SGHAT and FQDESV (reference sequence). Trimming removed 5 bases from V and 3 bases from J, with 11 bases in between. CDR3 region: CASSPGTVYNEQFF. For the CDR3, the DNA is TGTGCCAGCAGCCCCGGGACCGTCTACAATGAGCAGTTCTTC. Looking up the rest from reference TRBV11-1 and TRBJ2-1 gives the full variable domain: EAEVAQSPRYKITEKSQAVAFWCDPISGHATLYWYRQILGQGPELLVQFQDESVVDDSQLPKDRFSAERLKGVDSTLKIQPAELGDSAMYLCASSPGTVYNEQFFGPGTRLTVL.

The genes are TRBV13 and TRBJ2-4; D gene ambiguous. The V gene's germline CDR1 is PRHDT and CDR2 FYEKMQ (reference sequence). The CDR3 extends over 14 amino acids. V lost 3 bases to trimming and J lost 1 base, with 7 bases between them. CDR3 protein: CASSFRRAKNIQYF. CDR3 bases: TGTGCCAGCAGCTTCAGACGGGCCAAAAACATTCAGTACTTC.

The chain links TRBV4-3 to TRBJ2-3; 12 positions match TRBD1. The CDR3 has 15 amino acids. V lost 4 bases and J lost 9; bases outside the gene matches: 8. CDR1 and CDR2 from the germline V gene are LGHNA and YSLEER. The CDR3 DNA reads as TGCGCCAGCAGCCGCGGGACAGGGGGCGCGGAGACGCAGTATTTT. Its translation is CASSRGTGGAETQYF.

The rearrangement uses TRBV6-5 and TRBJ1-5; D might be TRBD1 (5 bases). The CDR3 is 14 amino acids. Trimming removed 8 bases at V and 9 bases at J, with 20 bases between. The germline V gene encodes CDR1 MNHEY and CDR2 SVGAGI. The CDR3 spells CASVHTQGWGPQHF. The CDR3 DNA follows: TGTGCCAGCGTTCATACCCAGGGCTGGGGGCCCCAGCATTTT.

This sequence joins TRBV5-1 and TRBJ2-7; 11 bases are shared with TRBD1. CDR1 is SGHRS and CDR2 is YFSETQ in the germline V gene. Germline trimming cut 4 bases from V and 10 bases from J; bases unmatched to any gene: 22. CDR3 length: 18 amino acids. CDR3 sequence: CASSPGTGGRVAGVGQYF. CDR3 sequence (DNA): TGCGCCAGCAGCCCGGGGACAGGGGGAAGGGTAGCGGGAGTGGGCCAGTACTTC.

This chain connects TRBV2 to TRBJ2-5, with TRBD2 as a possible D gene (5 bases). Germline CDR1 is SNHLY and CDR2 is FYNNEI. The CDR3 loop spans 14 amino acids. Deletions cut 3 bases from V and 2 bases from J, with 10 bases between. In DNA form, the CDR3 reads TGTGCCAGCAGTGATCTCGGGGATCAAGAGACCCAGTACTTC. It yields the protein CASSDLGDQETQYF.

The V gene is TRBV30, the J gene TRBJ1-5; D is possibly TRBD1 (5 bases). Germline CDR1 and CDR2: GTSNPN and SVGIG (reference sequence). The CDR3 extends over 14 amino acids. Trimming left V 5 bases short and J 0 bases short, with 11 bases between. CDR3 DNA sequence: TGTGCCTGGGGGACGGGCTATAGCAATCAGCCCCAGCATTTT. Protein: CAWGTGYSNQPQHF.

The chain couples TRBV5-1 to TRBJ2-1; D gene uncertain. Between the trimmed V and J ends, which lost 4 bases and 1 base, there was a span of 6 bases. The V gene's germline CDR1 is SGHRS and CDR2 YFSETQ. CDR3 size: 13 residues. This chain's CDR3 is CASSDGSYNEQFF. CDR3 in DNA: TGCGCCAGCAGCGACGGGTCCTACAATGAGCAGTTCTTC.

This chain uses TRBV6-6 with TRBJ1-1; the D is unclear. V lost 7 bases to trimming and J lost 1 base, with 4 bases between them. Germline CDR1 and CDR2: MNHNY and SVGAGI (reference sequence). The CDR3 runs 11 residues. The CDR3 is CASTWNTEAFF. The DNA of the CDR3 is TGTGCCAGCACCTGGAACACTGAAGCTTTCTTT.

The V and J genes are TRBV5-1 and TRBJ2-5; 8 bases are shared with TRBD1. CDR1 and CDR2 from the germline V gene are SGHRS and YFSETQ. The CDR3 runs to 16 residues. V dropped 0 bases and J dropped 5; count of bases not matched to a gene: 9. CDR3 residues: CASSLGQGAPRETQYF. The CDR3 region has the DNA TGCGCCAGCAGCTTGGGCCAGGGGGCGCCTCGGGAGACCCAGTACTTC.

The chain couples TRBV6-5 to TRBJ1-1; the match to TRBD1 covers 10 bases. Germline-derived CDR1 and CDR2 are MNHEY and SVGAGI. V lost 6 bases to trimming and J lost 5 bases; unmatched junction nucleotides: 9. The CDR3 has 15 amino acids. CDR3 nucleotides: TGTGCCAGCAGCTCTGACAGGGGGCATAGGACTGAAGCTTTCTTT. Translating gives CASSSDRGHRTEAFF.

The chain joins TRBV4-1 to TRBJ1-6, with D perhaps matching TRBD1 (5 bases). This CDR3 has 14 amino acids. V lost 1 base, J lost 13 bases, and 14 bases lay in between. Looked up from germline, CDR1 is MGHRA and CDR2 is YSYEKL. The CDR3, as DNA: TGCGCCAGCAGCCAAGTGGGGGAATACACCCCCCTCCACTTT. Its protein is CASSQVGEYTPLHF.

This chain links TRBV4-1 with TRBJ1-3; no reliable D call. The CDR3 contains 12 residues. Trimming took 3 bases from V and 4 from J, leaving 4 bases between them. CDR1 MGHRA and CDR2 YSYEKL come from the germline V gene. CDR3 in amino acids: CASSQWGNTIYF. The CDR3 DNA is TGCGCCAGCAGCCAGTGGGGAAACACCATATATTTT.

The chain has TRBV13 and TRBJ1-6; D is unclear. The germline V gene has CDR1 PRHDT and CDR2 FYEKMQ (reference sequence). The CDR3 extends over 12 amino acids. The V end lost 5 bases, the J end lost 7 bases, and 6 bases lay between the germline ends. The CDR3 sequence: CASSPRNSPLHF. The CDR3, as DNA: TGTGCCAGCAGCCCCCGAAATTCACCCCTCCACTTT.

The V and J genes are TRBV6-1 and TRBJ2-7, with 8 bases lining up with TRBD2. Germline V CDR1 and CDR2: MNHNS, SASEGT. The V gene end was trimmed by 3 bases and the J gene end by 3 bases; junction bases not matched to a gene: 16. The CDR3 has 18 residues. CDR3 DNA: TGTGCCAGCAGTGATCTGGTACAGGGAGTCGGGAGGGACTACGAGCAGTACTTC. It yields the protein CASSDLVQGVGRDYEQYF.

The chain has TRBV7-3 and TRBJ2-2, with 7 bases matching TRBD2. The germline V gene has CDR1 SGHTA and CDR2 FQGTGA. The CDR3 is 19 residues long. The ends lost 4 bases at V and 7 bases at J; junction bases unmatched: 21. In nucleotides, the CDR3 is TGTGCCAGCAGCTCCCTCCCCGGGGCTAGCGGCTCGGAGGGCGGGGAGCTGTTTTTT. This codes for CASSSLPGASGSEGGELFF.

The V and J genes are TRBV7-2 and TRBJ2-5, with 9 bases fitting TRBD1. The CDR3 has 15 amino acids. The V gene end was trimmed by 5 bases and the J gene end by 8 bases; junction bases not matched to a gene: 12. Germline V CDR1 and CDR2: SGHTA, FQGNSA. The CDR3 DNA sequence: TGTGCCAGCAGCATAACCCCCGGGACAGGGTTAACCCAGTACTTC. This codes for CASSITPGTGLTQYF.

The V and J genes are TRBV4-1 and TRBJ2-7; D possibly corresponds to TRBD2 (6 bases). The CDR3 is made up of 17 amino acids. Trimming removed 1 base at V and 6 bases at J, with 22 bases between. Germline V lookup: CDR1 MGHRA, CDR2 YSYEKL. CDR3 sequence: CASSQVRAGLQTAEQYF. For the CDR3, the DNA is TGCGCCAGCAGCCAAGTCCGGGCGGGACTCCAAACGGCCGAGCAGTACTTC.

V usage is TRBV7-9 and J usage is TRBJ2-3, with D tentatively TRBD1 or TRBD2 (6 bases each). CDR1 is SEHNR and CDR2 is FQNEAQ in the germline V gene (reference sequence). The V end lost 4 bases, the J end lost 1 base, and 15 bases lay between the germline ends. The CDR3 covers 16 residues. In nucleotides, the CDR3 is TGTGCCAGCAGCTGGCACTTGAGGGGGGGCACAGATACGCAGTATTTT. Its protein is CASSWHLRGGTDTQYF.

About this clone: No DNA is shown, since the ends of the CDR3 on it are uncertain; the CDR3 is the one TCRdb lists. The gene calls are TRBV12-1 and TRBJ2-7; no DNA check was done on the table's D call, TRBD2. TRBV12-1 counts as a pseudogene. Termini included, the CDR3 measures 18 amino acids. The CDR3 spells CASSFATGTSGGIHEQYF.

This clone was seen only a few times. The chain combines TRBV6-1 with TRBJ1-1; 8 bases line up with TRBD1. CDR1 and CDR2 from the germline V gene are MNHNS and SASEGT. The CDR3 length is 14 residues. V was clipped by 3 bases and J by 1 base; unmatched bases: 1. The CDR3 spells CASSDTGGNTEAFF. The DNA for the CDR3 is TGTGCCAGCAGTGATACAGGGGGGAACACTGAAGCTTTCTTT.

The gene calls are TRBV2 and TRBJ2-7; D ambiguous. Looked up from germline, CDR1 is SNHLY and CDR2 is FYNNEI. The CDR3 length is 12 residues. With 6 bases removed from V and 0 bases from J, the gap between germline ends came to 6 bases. The CDR3 DNA reads as TGTGCCAGCAGCCCGGTCTCCTACGAGCAGTACTTC. Translation: CASSPVSYEQYF. The variable domain in full, with the rest retrieved from reference TRBV2 and TRBJ2-7, is EPEVTQTPSHQVTQMGQEVILRCVPISNHLYFYWYRQILGQKVEFLVSFYNNEISEKSEIFDDQFSVERPDGSNFTLKIRSTKLEDSAMYFCASSPVSYEQYFGPGTRLTVT.